This T cell receptor beta chain was captured in a study of blood T cell repertoires in COVID-19. About the research overall: COVID-19 samples collected from the United States, Italy and Spain covered acute and convalescent phases.

In the source study's methods: Amplification from reference gene primers served as the basis for estimated nucleated cell counts. The repertoire was sequenced with immunoSEQ multiplex PCR; TCRdb's copy has only in-frame clones and lacks some. The DNA was the basis for D and trimming; V, J and clone size are from that table. The table includes about 16,000 clones, 90% to 95% detected once. CDR3 size: 15 residues. CDR1 SGDLS and CDR2 YYNGEE come from the germline V gene. With V trimmed by 3 bases and J by 7 bases, 9 bases remained unmatched. Sequencing used peripheral blood. The clonotype was recovered from a human donor in a cohort sampled during active COVID-19. The chain has TRBV9 and TRBJ1-5; 8 bases agree with TRBD1. The CDR3 region has the DNA TGTGCCAGCAGCGGGGAGTCCGCAGGGGGCCAGCCCCAGCATTTT. Protein sequence: CASSGESAGGQPQHF.